These T cell receptor beta chains were read from a single sample in a study of beta chain features in type 1 diabetes. The assay was immunoSEQ multiplex PCR, and TCRdb's table has in-frame clones only and misses some. In the table there are 200,000 to 250,000 clones, over 65% of which are singletons. The sequencing sample was made of naive CD4+ T cells from blood. All receptors come from a man younger than 45 in good health. Each CDR3 is given with its conserved first and last residue. Fields, in order: V gene, clone size, J gene, D gene, CDR3 DNA, CDR3 protein. A D gene is named only where the DNA matches it firmly. Size is stated for part of the rows, as once, few or many counts, or as a class when the clone is expanded.

TRBV30	-	TRBJ1-5	-	TGTGCCTGGAGTCAAAGGTTTGGTCAGCCCCAGCATTTT	CAWSQRFGQPQHF
TRBV15	-	TRBJ2-5	-	TGTGCCACCAGCAGAGCAGGGGAAGAGACCCAGTACTTC	CATSRAGEETQYF
TRBV29-1	-	TRBJ2-7	-	TGCAGCGTTGATCCGGGGAGCCCCATTGGCGAGCAGTACTTC	CSVDPGSPIGEQYF
TRBV5-4	-	TRBJ2-5	-	TGTGCCAGCAGCCCGACGATGTCAGAGACCCAGTACTTC	CASSPTMSETQYF
TRBV7-2	-	TRBJ1-2	-	TGTGCCAGCAGCCTAGGGGTAGGGCAGGACTATGGCTACACCTTC	CASSLGVGQDYGYTF
TRBV29-1	-	TRBJ2-3	-	TGCAGCGTTAAGGGGACGGCGGCAGACACAGATACGCAGTATTTT	CSVKGTAADTDTQYF
TRBV7-9	-	TRBJ2-2	-	TGTGCCAGCAGCTTACCTCTGGCGGACCAAGGGCTGTTTTTT	CASSLPLADQGLFF
TRBV9	-	TRBJ1-1	-	TGTGCCAGCAGCGTGATCACTGAAGCTTTCTTT	CASSVITEAFF
TRBV30	few	TRBJ1-2	-	TGTGCCTGGAGTATGGGGTTTGGCTACACCTTC	CAWSMGFGYTF
TRBV5-4	few	TRBJ2-6	-	TGTGCCAGCAGCTTGGGAGGCTCTGGGGCCAACGTCCTGACTTTC	CASSLGGSGANVLTF
TRBV28	-	TRBJ2-5	-	TGTGCCAGCACAGGGGTTGAGACCCAGTACTTC	CASTGVETQYF
TRBV4-2	-	TRBJ2-1	-	TGTGCCAGCCGAAATTACAACGGGGGTGACGAGCAGTTCTTC	CASRNYNGGDEQFF
TRBV5-1	-	TRBJ2-3	TRBD1	TGCGCCAGCAGCTTGCAGGGGGTGAGCACAGATACGCAGTATTTT	CASSLQGVSTDTQYF
TRBV29-1	-	TRBJ2-5	-	TGCAGCGGCCTCCGAGGGCGGGAGACCCAGTACTTC	CSGLRGRETQYF
TRBV30	-	TRBJ2-7	TRBD1	TGTGCCTGGAAACATAGGTGGACAGGGAGCGGAGAGCAGTACTTC	CAWKHRWTGSGEQYF
TRBV9	-	TRBJ2-1	TRBD2	TGTGCCAGCGACAGACTAGCGGGGGACAATGAGCAGTTCTTC	CASDRLAGDNEQFF
TRBV5-4	-	TRBJ2-3	TRBD2	TGTGCCAGCAGCTCGCAAGCGGGAGCCGGGGCAGATACGCAGTATTTT	CASSSQAGAGADTQYF
TRBV7-9	-	TRBJ2-7	-	TGTGCCAGCAGCTTAGGATCAGCGGACCGATCCTACGAGCAGTACTTC	CASSLGSADRSYEQYF
TRBV29-1	few	TRBJ2-7	-	TGCAGCGTGGACGGGACCGGACCCTACGAGCAGTACTTC	CSVDGTGPYEQYF
TRBV6-1	-	TRBJ2-1	-	TGTGCCAGCAGTGAAGTCGCCTCCTACAATGAGCAGTTCTTC	CASSEVASYNEQFF
TRBV2	-	TRBJ2-3	-	TGTGCCAGCAGCCGCTATGGTGCAGATACGCAGTATTTT	CASSRYGADTQYF
TRBV27	-	TRBJ1-3	-	TGTGCCAGCAGTCGGACCGATTCTGGAAACACCATATATTTT	CASSRTDSGNTIYF
TRBV7-2	-	TRBJ2-7	-	TGTGCCAGCAGCTTAGAGTCACCCGAGCAGTACTTC	CASSLESPEQYF
TRBV29-1	-	TRBJ2-7	TRBD2	TGCAGCATATGGACTAGCGGTACCTCCTACGAGCAGTACTTC	CSIWTSGTSYEQYF
TRBV30	few	TRBJ2-1	-	TGTGCCTGGAGGGGGAGCAGACACTCCTACAATGAGCAGTTCTTC	CAWRGSRHSYNEQFF
TRBV7-9	-	TRBJ2-7	TRBD2	TGTGCCAGCAGCTTGTTTAGCGGGCAGAGCTCCTACGAGCAGTACTTC	CASSLFSGQSSYEQYF
TRBV7-2	-	TRBJ2-1	TRBD2	TGTGCCAGCAGCTTAGCGCAACTAGCGAACAATGAGCAGTTCTTC	CASSLAQLANNEQFF
TRBV29-1	-	TRBJ2-7	TRBD2	TGCAGCGTTGAAGATCTGGGACTAGCGGGAAAGGTCAACGAGCAGTACTTC	CSVEDLGLAGKVNEQYF
TRBV30	-	TRBJ1-3	TRBD1	TGTGCCTGGTACAGGGGCATCCCTGGAAACACCATATATTTT	CAWYRGIPGNTIYF
TRBV5-4	-	TRBJ1-2	-	TGTGCCAGCAGCAGTCCAGTCCAAGGCTACACCTTC	CASSSPVQGYTF
TRBV25-1	-	TRBJ2-1	TRBD1	TGTGCCAGCAGAACACTGCCGGGACAGGGGGTTGATGAGCAGTTCTTC	CASRTLPGQGVDEQFF
TRBV29-1	few	TRBJ2-5	-	TGCAGCGTCCTCCCCCCAGGGGCTCAAGAGACCCAGTACTTC	CSVLPPGAQETQYF
TRBV7-2	-	TRBJ2-5	-	TGTGCCAGCAGTCCTCAGGGATTAAAGACCCAGTACTTC	CASSPQGLKTQYF
TRBV10-3	-	TRBJ2-5	TRBD2	TGTGCCTCGGGGGGACCTCTGGGAGAGACCCAGTACTTC	CASGGPLGETQYF
TRBV25-1	once	TRBJ1-1	-	TGTGCCAGCAGTCCGGGGGTTAGCACTGAAGCTTTCTTT	CASSPGVSTEAFF
TRBV9	-	TRBJ2-6	TRBD2	TGTGCCAGCAGCTCCCCCGGGAGGGACGTCCTGACTTTC	CASSSPGRDVLTF
TRBV25-1	few	TRBJ2-3	-	TGTGCCAGCAGTGAATTGACGGGAGGCACAGATACGCAGTATTTT	CASSELTGGTDTQYF
TRBV6-5	-	TRBJ1-6	TRBD1	TGTGCCAGCAGTGCGGAGACAGGGAATTCACCCCTCCACTTT	CASSAETGNSPLHF
TRBV29-1	-	TRBJ2-3	TRBD2	TGCAGCGTTGAGGGGACAGGACTAGCGGGACTTCCAGATACGCAGTATTTT	CSVEGTGLAGLPDTQYF
TRBV29-1	-	TRBJ2-3	-	TGCAGCGCTGAGGAATCCGGCACAGATACGCAGTATTTT	CSAEESGTDTQYF
TRBV30	-	TRBJ2-3	TRBD2	TGTGCCTGGGATACTAGCGGGGGGCCCACAGATACGCAGTATTTT	CAWDTSGGPTDTQYF
TRBV7-2	few	TRBJ2-5	TRBD2	TGTGCCAGCAGCTTGGGGGGAGGGCCCGAAGAGACCCAGTACTTC	CASSLGGGPEETQYF
TRBV11-2	-	TRBJ2-3	-	TGTGCCAGCAGCTTAGGTCCCCAGGGAAGCACAGATACGCAGTATTTT	CASSLGPQGSTDTQYF